Below, 25 T cell receptor beta chains from the same sample are listed, as sequenced in a study of cytomegalovirus exposure and HLA in healthy donors. The PCR contained 60 Vbeta and 13 Jbeta primers. Assay used: immunoSEQ multiplex PCR; TCRdb lists only in-frame clones, some missing. The profile shows about 120,000 clones, roughly 68% of them singletons. The source material was PBMCs. The receptor set was obtained from a woman in her 30s in good health and CMV-seronegative.

This clone was seen more than once but under ten times. V and J are TRBV9 and TRBJ2-2; tentative D call: TRBD2 (6 bases). In germline, CDR1 is SGDLS, CDR2 YYNGEE. The ends were cut back, 6 bases at V and 6 bases at J, with 18 bases in the middle. The CDR3 loop spans 15 amino acids. This CDR3 is CASTGPLLASGELFF. The CDR3 DNA reads TGTGCCAGCACAGGGCCCCTACTAGCATCCGGGGAGCTGTTTTTT.

This clone was counted a single time. This sequence joins TRBV5-1 and TRBJ1-3; D not certain. The V gene's germline CDR1 is SGHRS and CDR2 YFSETQ. CDR3 length: 15 residues. The germline V and J ends were trimmed by 0 bases and 0 bases, with 7 bases remaining between them. The CDR3 DNA follows: TGCGCCAGCAGCTTGGGTGGGAGCTCTGGAAACACCATATATTTT. Translation gives CASSLGGSSGNTIYF.

The chain uses TRBV7-2 and TRBJ1-3; D is perhaps TRBD1 (6 bases). CDR1 SGHTA and CDR2 FQGNSA come from the germline V gene. The CDR3 length is 14 residues. The V and J ends lost 5 bases and 7 bases respectively, with 15 bases between them. As DNA, the CDR3 is TGTGCCAGCAGCCCGGACAGTCTTCAGAACACCATATATTTT. This encodes CASSPDSLQNTIYF.

The chain links TRBV5-5 to TRBJ2-7; D is perhaps TRBD2 (6 bases). V lost 4 bases and J 6 bases, leaving 11 bases between the germline ends. This CDR3 spans 12 amino acids. Germline values: CDR1 SGHKS, CDR2 YYEKEE (reference sequence). CDR3 sequence reads: CASSPAGTEQYF. The DNA for the CDR3 is TGTGCCAGCAGCCCCGCGGGGACCGAGCAGTACTTC.

This clone was seen more than once but under ten times. The same CDR3 is also encoded by other DNA sequences in this sample. The V gene is TRBV6-5, the J gene TRBJ1-1; no definite D call. This CDR3 has 13 amino acids. Trimming took off 5 bases at V and 1 base at J, with 8 bases between the two ends. The germline V gene encodes CDR1 MNHEY and CDR2 SVGAGI. In DNA form, the CDR3 reads TGTGCCAGCAGTGATCGGGAGAACACTGAAGCTTTCTTT. Translation gives CASSDRENTEAFF.

The CDR3 DNA follows: TGTGCCAGCAGTCAACAGACCCATGGCTACACCTTC. Translation gives CASSQQTHGYTF. V gene TRBV2 combines with J gene TRBJ1-2; D not resolved. Germline-derived CDR1 and CDR2 are SNHLY and FYNNEI. The CDR3 loop spans 12 amino acids. V lost 5 bases, J lost 6 bases, and 10 bases lay in between.

This chain uses TRBV7-8 with TRBJ2-7, with TRBD2 matching 12 bases. In germline, CDR1 is SGHVS, CDR2 FQNEAQ. Trimming took 1 base from V and 5 from J; bases not matched to a gene: 3. CDR3 length: 15 amino acids. The CDR3 loop reads CASSLVLAGGNEQYF. The CDR3 DNA is TGTGCCAGCAGCTTAGTTCTAGCGGGAGGGAACGAGCAGTACTTC.

Only one count was recorded for this clone. V usage is TRBV4-2 and J usage is TRBJ2-2; 7 bases map to TRBD1. Germline V gives CDR1 LGHNA, CDR2 YNFKEQ. CDR3 length: 15 residues. J was trimmed by 4 bases and V by 4 bases; bases with no gene match: 6. The CDR3 nucleotides read TGTGCCAGCAGCCTCTGGGACAGCACCACCGGGGAGCTGTTTTTT. Translating gives CASSLWDSTTGELFF.

The chain uses TRBV30 and TRBJ1-2; D is perhaps TRBD1 (5 bases). The CDR3 runs 11 residues. Trimming took 6 bases from V and 5 from J, leaving 10 bases between them. Germline V gene lookup returns CDR1 GTSNPN and CDR2 SVGIG (reference sequence). The CDR3 region is CACPGEYGYTF. The CDR3 DNA is TGTGCCTGCCCGGGGGAGTATGGCTACACCTTC.

V gene TRBV5-1 combines with J gene TRBJ2-5; D is possibly TRBD1 (6 bases). The CDR3 contains 14 residues. Germline loops: CDR1 SGHRS, CDR2 YFSETQ. V was trimmed by 5 bases and J by 5 bases, leaving 16 bases between them. In nucleotides, the CDR3 is TGCGCCAGCAGTCCTTATCGACAGGTCGAGACCCAGTACTTC. Residues: CASSPYRQVETQYF.

The rearrangement uses TRBV28 and TRBJ2-1; D possibly corresponds to TRBD1 (6 bases). Trimming left V 8 bases short and J 4 bases short, with 9 bases between. The CDR3 has 12 amino acids. The V gene's germline CDR1 is MDHEN and CDR2 SYDVKM. The CDR3 sequence is CASSGQYNEQFF. The CDR3 DNA sequence: TGTGCCAGCTCCGGACAGTACAATGAGCAGTTCTTC.

This chain joins TRBV7-8 and TRBJ1-1, with 9 bases fitting TRBD1. CDR1 is SGHVS and CDR2 is FQNEAQ in the germline V gene. J gave up 1 base and V 3 bases, and 6 bases lay outside the gene matches. The length of the CDR3 is 16 residues. For the CDR3, the DNA is TGTGCCAGCAGCTTTTATGGGGACAGGGCGAACACTGAAGCTTTCTTT. It codes for CASSFYGDRANTEAFF.

This chain joins TRBV13 and TRBJ2-2, with 10 bases that match TRBD1. J was trimmed by 6 bases and V by 0 bases; bases with no gene match: 7. The germline CDR1 and CDR2 sequences are PRHDT and FYEKMQ (reference sequence). The CDR3 runs 17 residues. The DNA of the CDR3 is TGTGCCAGCAGCTTAGGGCTGGACAGGGGGGTCGCCGGGGAGCTGTTTTTT. It yields the protein CASSLGLDRGVAGELFF.

V is TRBV27 and J is TRBJ2-1; 9 nucleotides line up with TRBD1. Germline V gene sequence: CDR1 MNHEY, CDR2 SMNVEV (reference sequence). J was trimmed by 5 bases and V by 5 bases; bases with no gene match: 4. This CDR3 is built from 14 residues. CDR3 sequence reads: CASSAQGAHNEQFF. The CDR3 bases are TGTGCCAGCAGTGCACAGGGGGCTCACAATGAGCAGTTCTTC.

Only one count was recorded for this clone. The chain employs TRBV18 and TRBJ2-7, with unresolved D. This CDR3 comprises 15 residues. The V end lost 0 bases, the J end lost 6 bases, and 15 bases lay between the germline ends. Germline-derived CDR1 and CDR2 are KGHSH and LQKENI. CDR3 DNA sequence: TGTGCCAGCTCACCACCGGGCGTTCGTATGGGCGAGCAGTACTTC. Translation: CASSPPGVRMGEQYF.

V and J are TRBV7-2 and TRBJ2-5, with TRBD2 identical over 15 bases. The CDR3 length is 16 residues. Trimming removed 5 bases from V and 5 bases from J; junction bases left unmatched: 6. Germline V gene lookup returns CDR1 SGHTA and CDR2 FQGNSA. The CDR3 spells CASSERTSGGVETQYF. The CDR3, as DNA: TGTGCCAGCAGCGAGAGGACTAGCGGGGGGGTTGAGACCCAGTACTTC.

The rearrangement links TRBV7-8 to TRBJ1-2, with 9 bases identical to TRBD1. Germline assignment: CDR1 SGHVS and CDR2 FQNEAQ. Unmatched junction bases numbered 10, after V lost 6 bases and J lost 5 bases. The CDR3 loop spans 15 amino acids. CDR3 DNA: TGTGCCAGCAGACCCAGTGATGACAGGGGGTATGGCTACACCTTC. Protein: CASRPSDDRGYGYTF.

In this sample, this clone turned up a few times. This chain links TRBV19 with TRBJ1-5; possibly TRBD1 for D (5 bases). This CDR3 is built from 14 residues. CDR1 is LNHDA and CDR2 is SQIVND in the germline V gene (reference sequence). Trimming removed 4 bases from V and 6 bases from J, with 13 bases in between. CDR3 sequence reads: CASSRLQGGQPQHF. The CDR3 DNA follows: TGTGCCAGTAGTAGGCTGCAGGGTGGTCAGCCCCAGCATTTT.

The chain couples TRBV5-1 to TRBJ2-7; D gene unclear. Germline V gene data show CDR1 as SGHRS and CDR2 as YFSETQ. This CDR3 region has 13 residues. Trimming stripped 4 bases from V and 6 bases from J, with 14 bases between. CDR3 amino acids: CASSLIPGSEQYF. The CDR3 nucleotides are TGCGCCAGCAGCCTTATACCAGGATCCGAGCAGTACTTC.

V and J are TRBV6-5 and TRBJ1-1; D ambiguous. The germline V gene has CDR1 MNHEY and CDR2 SVGAGI. Between the trimmed V and J ends, which lost 7 bases and 11 bases, there was a span of 20 bases. There are 13 residues in the CDR3. The CDR3: CASTDSGGPMAFF. The CDR3 nucleotides read TGTGCCAGCACCGACTCGGGTGGTCCTATGGCTTTCTTT.

This chain joins TRBV5-1 and TRBJ1-4, with TRBD1 identical over 10 bases. Losses at the gene ends were 4 bases for V and 8 bases for J; bases not matched to a gene: 5. Germline V lookup: CDR1 SGHRS, CDR2 YFSETQ. The CDR3 has 14 residues. CDR3 sequence: CASSAGTGDEKLFF. The CDR3 DNA sequence: TGCGCCAGCAGCGCCGGGACAGGGGACGAAAAACTGTTTTTT.

J is TRBJ1-1 and V is TRBV5-1, with D possibly matching TRBD1 (5 bases). V lost 3 bases, J lost 1 base, and 13 bases lay in between. The CDR3 has 15 residues. Looked up from germline, CDR1 is SGHRS and CDR2 is YFSETQ. The CDR3 sequence is CASSSWAGSNTEAFF. DNA for the CDR3: TGCGCCAGCAGCTCTTGGGCAGGGTCGAACACTGAAGCTTTCTTT.

This clone has more than one count but fewer than ten. The chain couples TRBV30 to TRBJ1-2; 7 bases align to TRBD1. The junction had 8 bases not matched to a gene; V was cut back by 2 bases and J by 5 bases. CDR3 length: 14 residues. The germline gives CDR1 GTSNPN, CDR2 SVGIG (reference sequence). Written as DNA, the CDR3 is TGTGCCTGGAGTCGAGACAGGGCCCTATATGGCTACACCTTC. The encoded protein is CAWSRDRALYGYTF.

The chain recombines TRBV7-9 with TRBJ2-7; TRBD1 might be the D (5 bases). The CDR3 is made up of 13 amino acids. Germline V gene sequence: CDR1 SEHNR, CDR2 FQNEAQ (reference sequence). The V and J ends lost 5 bases and 4 bases respectively, with 12 bases between them. The CDR3 DNA reads as TGTGCCAGCAGCACGACAGTCCCTTACGAGCAGTACTTC. Amino acids: CASSTTVPYEQYF.

V is TRBV6-1 and J is TRBJ2-5; TRBD2 agrees at 9 bases. V trimming: 2 bases; J trimming: 3 bases; junction bases outside the gene matches: 4. The CDR3 is 15 residues long. Germline-derived CDR1 and CDR2 are MNHNS and SASEGT. CDR3 region: CASSELAGTEETQYF. CDR3 nucleotides: TGTGCCAGCAGTGAACTAGCGGGGACGGAAGAGACCCAGTACTTC.